This TCR beta chain was captured in a study of T cell repertoires in cytomegalovirus infection. On the study more broadly: It was recently identified HLA-C-restricted and well-studied HLA-B-restricted CMV epitopes that the study used. Public TCR beta signature analysis indicated the presence of both CMV infection and matching HLA type.

Regarding this clonotype: The antigen is undetermined.

Study-wide findings and caveats: People with CMV and the relevant HLA were identified by cumulative public TCR beta family frequency. In two of eight donors, the top clonotype was HLA-C-restricted CMV-specific.

TCRdb analysed the reads with MiXCR anew, one entry per CDR3 protein. The table has tens of thousands of distinct CDR3 sequences, around 20% seen once. This clonotype was sampled from a human donor in good health (CMV status not recorded). Some clones in this sample may be carry-over from other donors' samples. The input for sequencing was CD8+ T cells from cultured PBMCs, taken from culture after CMV antigen stimulation.

CDR3 loop: CASSSYTSAGNTIYF. In nucleotides, the CDR3 is TGTGCCAGCAGCTCCTACACAAGCGCTGGAAACACCATATATTTT. This chain links TRBV7-8 with TRBJ1-3; D ambiguous. The length of the CDR3 is 15 residues. The V end lost 4 bases, the J end lost 2 bases, and 12 bases lay between the germline ends. Per germline, CDR1 SGHVS and CDR2 FQNEAQ. Full variable domain (remainder filled in from reference TRBV7-8 and TRBJ1-3): GAGVSQSPRYKVAKRGQDVALRCDPISGHVSLFWYQQALGQGPEFLTYFQNEAQLDKSGLPSDRFFAERPEGSVSTLKIQRTQQEDSAVYLCASSSYTSAGNTIYFGEGSWLTVV.